This TCR beta chain is drawn from a study of T cells in Graves' hyperthyroidism and ophthalmopathy. This clonotype was found many times. RNA transcripts served as the template for amplifying TCR beta CDR3 regions. The HTBI primer set drove a first-round RT-PCR of the TCR CDR3. TCRdb processed the multiplex PCR reads anew with MiXCR; each CDR3 protein has one entry. The data contain fewer than 450,000 distinct CDR3 sequences, about 15% of them singletons. The V gene end was trimmed by 6 bases and the J gene end by 5 bases; junction bases not matched to a gene: 7. CDR1 and CDR2 (germline): MDHEN, SYDVKM. The CDR3 is 14 amino acids.

This chain joins TRBV28 and TRBJ2-1; 7 bases map to TRBD2. What was sequenced was blood. The receptor was derived from a woman aged 25 to 45 with Graves' hyperthyroidism that later progressed to Graves' ophthalmopathy. As DNA, the CDR3 is TGTGCCAGCAGCCCCCCCGGGACTAACAATGAGCAGTTCTTC. Protein product: CASSPPGTNNEQFF.